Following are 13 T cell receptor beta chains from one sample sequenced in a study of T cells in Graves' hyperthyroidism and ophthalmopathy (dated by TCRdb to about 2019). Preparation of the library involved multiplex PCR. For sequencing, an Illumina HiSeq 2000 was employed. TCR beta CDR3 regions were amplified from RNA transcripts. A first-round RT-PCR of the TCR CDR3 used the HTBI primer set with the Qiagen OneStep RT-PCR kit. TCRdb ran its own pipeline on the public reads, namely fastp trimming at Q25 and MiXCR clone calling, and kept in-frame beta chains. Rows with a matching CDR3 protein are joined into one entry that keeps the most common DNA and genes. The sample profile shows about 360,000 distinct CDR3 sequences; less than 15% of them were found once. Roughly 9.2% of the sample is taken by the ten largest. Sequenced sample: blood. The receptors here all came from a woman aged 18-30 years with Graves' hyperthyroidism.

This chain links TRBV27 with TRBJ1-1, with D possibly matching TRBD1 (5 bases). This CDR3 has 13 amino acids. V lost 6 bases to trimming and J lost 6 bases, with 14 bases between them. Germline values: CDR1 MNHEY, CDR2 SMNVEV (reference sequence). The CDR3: CASREPTGSEAFF. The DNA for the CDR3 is TGTGCCAGCAGAGAACCCACAGGTTCTGAAGCTTTCTTT.

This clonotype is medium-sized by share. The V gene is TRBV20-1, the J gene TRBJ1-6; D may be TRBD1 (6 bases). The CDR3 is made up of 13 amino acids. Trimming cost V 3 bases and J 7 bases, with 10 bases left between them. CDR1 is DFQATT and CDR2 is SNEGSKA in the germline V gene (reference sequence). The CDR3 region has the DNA TGCAGTGCTAGCAGGACAGAGAATTCACCCCTCCACTTT. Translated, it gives CSASRTENSPLHF.

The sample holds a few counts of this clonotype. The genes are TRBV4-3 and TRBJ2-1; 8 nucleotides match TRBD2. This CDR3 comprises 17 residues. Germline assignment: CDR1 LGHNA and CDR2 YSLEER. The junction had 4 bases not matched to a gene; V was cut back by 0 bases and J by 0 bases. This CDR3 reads CASSQELLADSYNEQFF. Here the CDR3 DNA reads TGCGCCAGCAGCCAAGAGCTACTAGCGGACTCCTACAATGAGCAGTTCTTC.

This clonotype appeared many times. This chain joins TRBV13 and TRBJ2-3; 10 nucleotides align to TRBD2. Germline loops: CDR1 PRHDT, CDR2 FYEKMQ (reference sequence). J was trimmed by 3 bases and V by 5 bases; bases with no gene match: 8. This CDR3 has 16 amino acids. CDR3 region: CASSQRTSGITDTQYF. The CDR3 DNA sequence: TGTGCCAGCAGCCAACGGACTAGCGGAATTACAGATACGCAGTATTTT.

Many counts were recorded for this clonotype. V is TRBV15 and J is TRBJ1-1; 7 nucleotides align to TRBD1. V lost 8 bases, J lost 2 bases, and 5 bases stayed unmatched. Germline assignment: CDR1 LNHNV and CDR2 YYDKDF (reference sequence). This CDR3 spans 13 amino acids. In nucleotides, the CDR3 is TGTGCCACCGCGGGACAGTTAAACACTGAAGCTTTCTTT. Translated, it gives CATAGQLNTEAFF.

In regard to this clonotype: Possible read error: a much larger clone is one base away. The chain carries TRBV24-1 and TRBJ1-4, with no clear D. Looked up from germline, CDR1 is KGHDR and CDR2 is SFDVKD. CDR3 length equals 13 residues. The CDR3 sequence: CATSDSGYEKLSF. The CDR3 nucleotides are TGTGCCACCAGTGATTCCGGGTATGAAAAACTGTCTTTT.

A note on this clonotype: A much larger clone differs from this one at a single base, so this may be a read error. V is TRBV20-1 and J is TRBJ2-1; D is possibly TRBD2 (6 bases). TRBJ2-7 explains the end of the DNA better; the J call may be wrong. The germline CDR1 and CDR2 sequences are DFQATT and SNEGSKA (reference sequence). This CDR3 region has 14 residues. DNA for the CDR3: TGCAGTGCTATTCCCTTAGCAGCGGGTAATGAGCAGTACTTC. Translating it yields CSAIPLAAGNEQYF.

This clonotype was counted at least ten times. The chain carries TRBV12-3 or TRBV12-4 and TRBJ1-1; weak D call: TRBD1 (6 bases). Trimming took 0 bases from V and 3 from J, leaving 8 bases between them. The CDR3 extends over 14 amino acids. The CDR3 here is CASSLAQGDTEAFF. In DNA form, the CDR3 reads TGTGCCAGCAGTTTAGCACAGGGAGACACTGAAGCTTTCTTT.

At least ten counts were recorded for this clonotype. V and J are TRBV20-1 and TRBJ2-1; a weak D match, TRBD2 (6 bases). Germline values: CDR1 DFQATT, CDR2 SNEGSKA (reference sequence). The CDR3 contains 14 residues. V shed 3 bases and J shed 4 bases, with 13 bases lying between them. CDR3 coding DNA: TGCAGTGCTAGGGTAACGGGGGATTACAATGAGCAGTTCTTC. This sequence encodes CSARVTGDYNEQFF.

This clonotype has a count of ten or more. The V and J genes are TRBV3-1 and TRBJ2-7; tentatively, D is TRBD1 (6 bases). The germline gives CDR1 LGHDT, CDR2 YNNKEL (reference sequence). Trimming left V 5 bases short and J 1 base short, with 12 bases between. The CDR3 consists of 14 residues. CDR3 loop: CASSIRDTSYEQYF. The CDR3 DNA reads TGTGCCAGCAGCATCCGGGACACTTCCTACGAGCAGTACTTC.

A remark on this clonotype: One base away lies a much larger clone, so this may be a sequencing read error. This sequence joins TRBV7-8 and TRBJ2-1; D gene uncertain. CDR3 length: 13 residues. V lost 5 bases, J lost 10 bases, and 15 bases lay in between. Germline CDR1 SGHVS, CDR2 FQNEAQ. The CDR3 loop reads CASSANWVHEQFF. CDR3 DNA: TGTGCCAGCAGCGCGAATTGGGTCCACGAGCAGTTCTTC.

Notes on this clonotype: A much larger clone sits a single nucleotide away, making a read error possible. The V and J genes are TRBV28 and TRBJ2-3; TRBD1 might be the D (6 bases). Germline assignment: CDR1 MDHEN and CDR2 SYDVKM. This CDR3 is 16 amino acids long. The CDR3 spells CASIIRGSPSTDTRYF. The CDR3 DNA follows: TGTGCCAGCATTATCAGGGGAAGTCCTAGCACAGATACGCGGTATTTT.

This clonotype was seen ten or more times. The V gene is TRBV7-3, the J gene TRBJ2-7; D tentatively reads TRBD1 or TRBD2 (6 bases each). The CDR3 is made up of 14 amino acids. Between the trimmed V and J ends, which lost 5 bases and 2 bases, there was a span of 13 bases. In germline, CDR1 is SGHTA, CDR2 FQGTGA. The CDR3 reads CASSQFGGPYEQYF. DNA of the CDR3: TGTGCCAGCAGCCAGTTTGGGGGGCCCTACGAGCAGTACTTC.